These T cell receptor beta chains were read from a single sample in a study of technical replicates of blood from several donors. Sequencing was performed with immunoSEQ multiplex PCR; in TCRdb, only in-frame clones are kept and a portion is missing. Here the sample spans about 75,000 clones, nearly 98% being singletons. Sequencing was done on a sample of T cells isolated from PBMCs. The receptors shown here come from a human donor in good health. Both conserved end residues are part of each CDR3. The order of the fields is V gene, J gene, CDR3 protein.

TRBV28	TRBJ2-3	CASSSRQGTDPLPDTQYF
TRBV6-5	TRBJ2-3	CASSLTSGDTDTQYF
TRBV6-1	TRBJ1-2	CASSGQLEGVNGYTF
TRBV9	TRBJ1-2	CASSPDGGNYGYTF
TRBV12-5	TRBJ1-1	CASGLVPGQGNTEAFF
TRBV2	TRBJ2-7	CASTPALAGEEQYF
TRBV7-9	TRBJ1-1	CASSLVAGQLGNTEAFF
TRBV5-4	TRBJ2-4	CASSPWRDPIQYF
TRBV4-1	TRBJ1-6	CASSQVPGQVYSPLHF
TRBV5-1	TRBJ1-5	CASRRTGGEGPQHF
TRBV20-1	TRBJ1-5	CSALGGQPQHF
TRBV4-2	TRBJ2-2	CASSHDQSGTGELFF
TRBV7-9	TRBJ2-1	CASSSTGEYNEQFF
TRBV19	TRBJ2-7	CASSETGGDEQYF
TRBV6-5	TRBJ1-2	CASSYGITGGDGYTF
TRBV6-6	TRBJ1-1	CASSYGGGRRNTEAFF
TRBV5-1	TRBJ2-7	CASSLEVTGGYEQYF
TRBV6-6	TRBJ1-1	CASSYPGGIAEAFF
TRBV7-8	TRBJ2-7	CASSPGLTYEQYF
TRBV27	TRBJ2-7	CASRFFPGSTYEQYF
TRBV19	TRBJ2-1	CASSMSGGVEQFF
TRBV29-1	TRBJ2-1	CSVRAGGHEQFF
TRBV6-1	TRBJ2-7	CASSEQLAGATHEQYF
TRBV20-1	TRBJ1-1	CSYPGEAEAFF
TRBV19	TRBJ2-1	CASSSGTGTNNEQFF
TRBV2	TRBJ2-7	CASSASTGGIYEQYF
TRBV27	TRBJ2-6	CASSTAPGANVLTF
TRBV6-1	TRBJ2-7	CASSADRGVSPYEQYF
TRBV19	TRBJ1-2	CASSDLELYGYTF
TRBV5-1	TRBJ2-2	CASRPGVVPGELFF
TRBV19	TRBJ2-3	CASSIKLSGDYSSTDTQYF
TRBV5-6	TRBJ2-5	CASSHGGSWETQYF
TRBV10-1	TRBJ2-1	CASSVGGVYNEQFF
TRBV28	TRBJ2-7	CASRPQGNSYEQYF
TRBV28	TRBJ2-2	CASRGLATVTGELFF
TRBV25-1	TRBJ2-1	CASSLRGTHEQFF
TRBV10-3	TRBJ1-2	CAISESRRAAGESNYGYTF
TRBV5-1	TRBJ2-1	CASSFRGGYNEQFF
TRBV28	TRBJ2-1	CASTPAQGYYNEQFF
TRBV2	TRBJ1-4	CASSEAFRGDYEKLFF
TRBV7-6	TRBJ2-6	CASTRYSGANVLTF
TRBV7-9	TRBJ1-1	CASSQALGPSDTEAFF
TRBV4-2	TRBJ1-5	CASSQITGAPDQPQHF
TRBV4-1	TRBJ2-1	CATSGFRGTGRYNEQFF
TRBV6-5	TRBJ1-4	CASSYDSPGEKLFF
TRBV28	TRBJ1-2	CASSAPGVVGGYTF
TRBV28	TRBJ1-3	CASKEWSSGNTIYF
TRBV7-9	TRBJ2-7	CASRRDRGEQYF
TRBV6-1	TRBJ1-1	CASRIGRNTEAFF
TRBV7-8	TRBJ2-5	CASSSSRETGGGVETQYF